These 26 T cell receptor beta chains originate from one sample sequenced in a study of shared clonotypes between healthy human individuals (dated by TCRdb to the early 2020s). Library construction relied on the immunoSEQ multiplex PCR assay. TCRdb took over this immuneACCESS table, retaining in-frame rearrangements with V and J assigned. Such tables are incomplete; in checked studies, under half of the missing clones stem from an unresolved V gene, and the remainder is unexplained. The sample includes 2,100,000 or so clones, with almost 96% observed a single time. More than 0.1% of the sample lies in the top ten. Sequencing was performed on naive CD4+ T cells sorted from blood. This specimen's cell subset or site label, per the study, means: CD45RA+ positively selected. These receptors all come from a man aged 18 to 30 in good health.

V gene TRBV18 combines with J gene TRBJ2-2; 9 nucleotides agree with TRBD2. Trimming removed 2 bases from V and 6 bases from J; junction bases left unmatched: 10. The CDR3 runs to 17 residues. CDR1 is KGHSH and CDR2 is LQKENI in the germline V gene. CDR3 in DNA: TGTGCCAGCTCACCAATGGTAGCGGGAGCTGGGTCCGGGGAGCTGTTTTTT. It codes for CASSPMVAGAGSGELFF. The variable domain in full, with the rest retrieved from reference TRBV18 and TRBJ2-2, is NAGVMQNPRHLVRRRGQEARLRCSPMKGHSHVYWYRQLPEEGLKFMVYLQKENIIDESGMPKERFSAEFPKEGPSILRIQQVVRGDSAAYFCASSPMVAGAGSGELFFGEGSRLTVL.

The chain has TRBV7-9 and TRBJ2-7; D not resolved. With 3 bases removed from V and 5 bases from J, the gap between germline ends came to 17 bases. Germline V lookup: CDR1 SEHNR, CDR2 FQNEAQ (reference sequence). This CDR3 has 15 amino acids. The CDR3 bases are TGTGCCAGCAGCTTCGACTTAAATAATCTCCACGAGCAGTACTTC. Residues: CASSFDLNNLHEQYF.

CDR3 sequence reads: CASSQIGGSYEQYF. The CDR3 region has the DNA TGTGCCAGCAGCCAAATAGGGGGTTCCTACGAGCAGTACTTC. The chain is built from TRBV7-8 and TRBJ2-7; D is possibly TRBD1 (6 bases). CDR3 size: 14 residues. V was shortened by 5 bases and J by 1 base, with 12 bases between the two germline ends. In germline, CDR1 is SGHVS, CDR2 FQNEAQ.

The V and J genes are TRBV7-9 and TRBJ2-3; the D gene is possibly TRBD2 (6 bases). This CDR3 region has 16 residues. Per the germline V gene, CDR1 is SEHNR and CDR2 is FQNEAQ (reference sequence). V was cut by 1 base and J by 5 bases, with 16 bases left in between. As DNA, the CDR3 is TGTGCCAGCAGCTTAGGGGTAGCGGTGCTGTTAGATACGCAGTATTTT. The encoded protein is CASSLGVAVLLDTQYF.

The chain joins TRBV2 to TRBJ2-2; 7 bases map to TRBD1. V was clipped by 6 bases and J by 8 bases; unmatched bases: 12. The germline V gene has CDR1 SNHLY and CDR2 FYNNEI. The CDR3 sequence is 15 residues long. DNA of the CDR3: TGTGCCAGCAGGGTAGCAGACAGGGTCTTTGGGGAGCTGTTTTTT. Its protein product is CASRVADRVFGELFF.

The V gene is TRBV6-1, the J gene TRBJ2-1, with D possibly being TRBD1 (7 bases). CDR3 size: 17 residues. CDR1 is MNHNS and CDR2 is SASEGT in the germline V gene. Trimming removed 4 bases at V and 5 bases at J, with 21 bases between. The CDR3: CASSAQGGKTFNNEQFF. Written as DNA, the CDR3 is TGTGCCAGCAGTGCCCAGGGGGGTAAAACATTTAACAATGAGCAGTTCTTC.

CDR3 DNA: TGTGCCGGAGCCGCAGGGGGCGCGAACACTGAAGCTTTCTTT. Its protein product is CAGAAGGANTEAFF. The chain joins TRBV30 to TRBJ1-1; TRBD1 matches 8 bases. The CDR3 covers 14 residues. Trimming at V came to 8 bases and at J to 1 base, leaving 9 bases not matched to a gene. Germline CDR1 is GTSNPN and CDR2 is SVGIG (reference sequence).

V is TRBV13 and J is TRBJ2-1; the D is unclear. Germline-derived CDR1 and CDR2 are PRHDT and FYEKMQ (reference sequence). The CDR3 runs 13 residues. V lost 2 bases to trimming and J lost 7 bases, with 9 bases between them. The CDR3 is CASSLPARNEQFF. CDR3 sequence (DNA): TGTGCCAGCAGCTTACCGGCCAGGAATGAGCAGTTCTTC.

The CDR3 nucleotides read TGTGCCTGGAGTGTGGGGCCTCTAGTCTACGAGCAGTACTTC. Protein product: CAWSVGPLVYEQYF. V is TRBV30 and J is TRBJ2-7; perhaps TRBD1 as D (5 bases). This CDR3 spans 14 amino acids. Germline V gives CDR1 GTSNPN, CDR2 SVGIG (reference sequence). The V gene lost 0 bases and the J gene lost 3 bases, with 12 bases spanning the gap.

The DNA of the CDR3 is TGTGCCAGCAGGGAGGGGCCGGAAGCTTTCTTT. Residues: CASREGPEAFF. The chain uses TRBV7-9 and TRBJ1-1; possible D gene TRBD1, 5 bases. Trimming stripped 6 bases from V and 8 bases from J, with 10 bases between. Per germline, CDR1 SEHNR and CDR2 FQNEAQ (reference sequence). The CDR3 length is 11 residues.

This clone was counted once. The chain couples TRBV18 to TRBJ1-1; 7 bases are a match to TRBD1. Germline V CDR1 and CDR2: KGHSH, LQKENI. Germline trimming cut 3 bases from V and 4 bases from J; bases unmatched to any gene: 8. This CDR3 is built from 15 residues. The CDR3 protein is CASSPDRALGTEAFF. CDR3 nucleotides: TGTGCCAGCTCACCTGACAGGGCGCTCGGCACTGAAGCTTTCTTT. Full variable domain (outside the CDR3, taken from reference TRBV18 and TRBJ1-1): NAGVMQNPRHLVRRRGQEARLRCSPMKGHSHVYWYRQLPEEGLKFMVYLQKENIIDESGMPKERFSAEFPKEGPSILRIQQVVRGDSAAYFCASSPDRALGTEAFFGQGTRLTVV.

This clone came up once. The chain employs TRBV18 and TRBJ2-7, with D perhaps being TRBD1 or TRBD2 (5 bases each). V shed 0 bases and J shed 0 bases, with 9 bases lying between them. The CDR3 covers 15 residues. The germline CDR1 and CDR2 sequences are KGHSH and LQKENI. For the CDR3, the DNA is TGTGCCAGCTCACCACCGGGACGGACCTCCTACGAGCAGTACTTC. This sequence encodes CASSPPGRTSYEQYF.

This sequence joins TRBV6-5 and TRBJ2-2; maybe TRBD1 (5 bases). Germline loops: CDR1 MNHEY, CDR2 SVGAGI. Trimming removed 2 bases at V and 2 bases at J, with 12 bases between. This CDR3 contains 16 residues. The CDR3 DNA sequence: TGTGCCAGCAGTTACGGGGCAGGGTCAAACACCGGGGAGCTGTTTTTT. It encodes CASSYGAGSNTGELFF.

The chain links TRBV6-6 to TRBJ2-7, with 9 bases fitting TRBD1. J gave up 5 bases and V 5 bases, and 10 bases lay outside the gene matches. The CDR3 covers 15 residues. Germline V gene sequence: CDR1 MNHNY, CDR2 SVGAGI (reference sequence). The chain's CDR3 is CASSPTGTGSNEQYF. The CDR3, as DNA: TGTGCCAGCAGTCCTACCGGGACAGGGTCCAACGAGCAGTACTTC.

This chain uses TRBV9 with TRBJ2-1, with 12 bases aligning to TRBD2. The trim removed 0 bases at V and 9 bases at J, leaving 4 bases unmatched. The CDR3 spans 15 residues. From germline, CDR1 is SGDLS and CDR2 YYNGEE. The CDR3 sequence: CASSVASGGVIEQFF. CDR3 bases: TGTGCCAGCAGCGTAGCTAGCGGGGGGGTAATTGAGCAGTTCTTC.

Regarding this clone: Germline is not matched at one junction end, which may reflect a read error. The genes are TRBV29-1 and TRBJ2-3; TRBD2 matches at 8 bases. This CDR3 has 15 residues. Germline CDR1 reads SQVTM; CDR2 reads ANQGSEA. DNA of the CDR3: TGCAGCGTTTCTCTTAGCGGGGATTCCACAGATACGCGGTATTTT. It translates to CSVSLSGDSTDTRYF.

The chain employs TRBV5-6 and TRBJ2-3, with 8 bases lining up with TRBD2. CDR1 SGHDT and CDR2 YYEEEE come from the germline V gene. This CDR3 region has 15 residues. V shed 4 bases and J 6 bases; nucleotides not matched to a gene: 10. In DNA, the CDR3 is TGTGCCAGCAGCCCGGCAAGCGGGGGCGGGGATACGCAGTATTTT. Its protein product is CASSPASGGGDTQYF.

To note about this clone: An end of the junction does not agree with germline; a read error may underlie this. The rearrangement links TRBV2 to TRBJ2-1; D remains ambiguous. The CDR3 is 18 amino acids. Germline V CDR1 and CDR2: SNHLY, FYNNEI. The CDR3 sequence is CASREAPPISLSYNEQFF. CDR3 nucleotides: TGTGCCAGCAGAGAAGCCCCCCCGATTAGCCTCTCCTACAATGAGCAGTTCTTC.

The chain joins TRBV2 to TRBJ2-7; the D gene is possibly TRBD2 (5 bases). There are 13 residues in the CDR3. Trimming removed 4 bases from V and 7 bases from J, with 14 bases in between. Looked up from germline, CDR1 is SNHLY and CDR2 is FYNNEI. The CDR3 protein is CASSGDYRREQYF. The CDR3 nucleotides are TGTGCCAGCAGTGGAGACTACCGGCGGGAGCAGTACTTC. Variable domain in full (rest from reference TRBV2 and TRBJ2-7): EPEVTQTPSHQVTQMGQEVILRCVPISNHLYFYWYRQILGQKVEFLVSFYNNEISEKSEIFDDQFSVERPDGSNFTLKIRSTKLEDSAMYFCASSGDYRREQYFGPGTRLTVT.

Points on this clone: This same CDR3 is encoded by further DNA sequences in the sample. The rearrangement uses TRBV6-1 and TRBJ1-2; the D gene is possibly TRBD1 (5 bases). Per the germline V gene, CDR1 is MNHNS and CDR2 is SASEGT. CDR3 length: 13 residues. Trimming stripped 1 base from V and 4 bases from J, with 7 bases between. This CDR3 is CASSEGGTYGYTF. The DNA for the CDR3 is TGTGCCAGCAGTGAAGGAGGGACCTATGGCTACACCTTC.

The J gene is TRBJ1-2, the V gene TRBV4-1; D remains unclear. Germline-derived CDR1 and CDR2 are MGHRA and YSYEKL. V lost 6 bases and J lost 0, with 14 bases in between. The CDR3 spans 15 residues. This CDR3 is CASSRTAETNYGYTF. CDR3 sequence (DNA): TGCGCCAGCAGTAGAACCGCCGAGACTAACTATGGCTACACCTTC.

The chain's CDR3 is CASSSGTGARYEQYF. The CDR3 coding sequence is TGTGCCAGCAGCTCTGGGACAGGGGCGCGCTACGAGCAGTACTTC. The V and J genes are TRBV11-2 and TRBJ2-7; 10 bases align to TRBD1. Germline V gene data show CDR1 as SGHAT and CDR2 as FQNNGV. The length of the CDR3 is 15 residues. V lost 4 bases, J lost 3 bases, and 6 bases stayed unmatched.

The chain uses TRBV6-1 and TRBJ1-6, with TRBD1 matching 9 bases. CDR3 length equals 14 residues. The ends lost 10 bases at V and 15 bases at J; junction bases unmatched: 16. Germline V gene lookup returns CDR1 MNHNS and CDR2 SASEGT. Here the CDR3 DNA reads TGTGCCATTACCCGGGACAGGGAGCCTCTAGACCTCCACTTT. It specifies CAITRDREPLDLHF.

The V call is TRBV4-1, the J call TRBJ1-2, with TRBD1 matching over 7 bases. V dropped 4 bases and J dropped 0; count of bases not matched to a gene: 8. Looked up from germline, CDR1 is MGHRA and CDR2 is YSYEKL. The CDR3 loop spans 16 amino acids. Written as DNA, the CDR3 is TGCGCCAGCAGCCTAACGGGACAGACCACTAACTATGGCTACACCTTC. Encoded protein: CASSLTGQTTNYGYTF.

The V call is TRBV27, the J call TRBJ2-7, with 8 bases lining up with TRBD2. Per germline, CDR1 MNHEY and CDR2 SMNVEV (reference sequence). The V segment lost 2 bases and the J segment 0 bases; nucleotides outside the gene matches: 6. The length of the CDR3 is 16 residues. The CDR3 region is CASSLAQRESSYEQYF. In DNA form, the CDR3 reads TGTGCCAGCAGTTTAGCACAGCGGGAGAGCTCCTACGAGCAGTACTTC.

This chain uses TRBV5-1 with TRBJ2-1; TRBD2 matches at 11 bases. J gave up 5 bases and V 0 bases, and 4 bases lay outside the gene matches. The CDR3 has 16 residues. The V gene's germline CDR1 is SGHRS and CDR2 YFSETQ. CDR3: CASSLVGLAVDNEQFF. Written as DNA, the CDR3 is TGCGCCAGCAGCTTGGTGGGACTAGCGGTGGACAATGAGCAGTTCTTC. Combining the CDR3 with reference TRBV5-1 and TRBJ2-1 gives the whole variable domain KAGVTQTPRYLIKTRGQQVTLSCSPISGHRSVSWYQQTPGQGLQFLFEYFSETQRNKGNFPGRFSGRQFSNSRSEMNVSTLELGDSALYLCASSLVGLAVDNEQFFGPGTRLTVL.